The T cell receptor beta chain under discussion was sequenced for a study of metastatic and nonmetastatic thyroid tumors. General study results and limits: The reported finding was significantly higher TCR beta diversity in malignant thyroid tumors relative to benign nodules, in blood and tumor.

MiXCR re-clonotyped the PCR reads for TCRdb. This sample has 14,000 to 15,000 clones, with approximately 3.8% found just once. Trimming shortened V by 8 bases and J by 0 bases, and 14 bases separated the two germline ends. CDR1 is MDHEN, CDR2 SYDVKM, per germline. This CDR3 comprises 15 residues. On this clone: Its antigen remains unknown.

Patients had received no treatment of any kind before thyroid surgery. The receptor was isolated from a female donor with papillary thyroid cancer or a benign thyroid nodule (not recorded which). Some clones in this sample may be carry-over from other donors' samples. Sequenced input: tumor tissue. The chain recombines TRBV28 with TRBJ1-3; the D gene is possibly TRBD1 (5 bases). The CDR3 DNA follows: TGTGCCAGCGGGGGTCCAGCAAACTCTGGAAACACCATATATTTT. Translated, it gives CASGGPANSGNTIYF.